The 15 T cell receptor beta chains listed next were all sequenced from one sample in a study of blood T cell repertoires in COVID-19. Libraries were prepared by immunoSEQ multiplex PCR; TCRdb keeps only in-frame clonotypes and omits some of them. There are approximately 68,000 clones in the sample; roughly 80% occur only once, and 9.8% lies in the top ten. Sequencing used peripheral blood. The receptors shown here come from a woman in her fifties or sixties with acute or convalescent COVID-19.

This chain joins TRBV28 and TRBJ2-1; D call uncertain. With 5 bases removed from V and 5 bases from J, the gap between germline ends came to 22 bases. In germline, CDR1 is MDHEN, CDR2 SYDVKM. The CDR3 runs to 17 residues. The DNA for the CDR3 is TGTGCCAGCAGTCTCCTCGCCGCTAGAAGGTATAACAATGAGCAGTTCTTC. Translating gives CASSLLAARRYNNEQFF.

V usage is TRBV7-2 and J usage is TRBJ1-4; D call uncertain. V was shortened by 4 bases and J by 8 bases, with 11 bases between the two germline ends. The CDR3 runs to 13 residues. The germline V gene encodes CDR1 SGHTA and CDR2 FQGNSA. The CDR3 reads CASSSSYTEKLFF. Written as DNA, the CDR3 is TGTGCCAGCAGCTCTTCATACACGGAAAAACTGTTTTTT.

This chain links TRBV11-2 with TRBJ2-3; D is possibly TRBD2 (6 bases). Germline values: CDR1 SGHAT, CDR2 FQNNGV. The CDR3 has 17 residues. The germline V and J ends were trimmed by 3 bases and 1 base, with 17 bases remaining between them. The chain's CDR3 is CASSLGRDTGGTDTQYF. For the CDR3, the DNA is TGTGCCAGCAGCTTGGGTAGGGATACGGGGGGCACAGATACGCAGTATTTT.

The chain couples TRBV6-2 or TRBV6-3 to TRBJ2-1; 10 nucleotides agree with TRBD2. The CDR3 has 16 residues. V gave up 2 bases and J gave up 1 base; unmatched junction bases: 2. From germline, CDR1 is MNHEY and CDR2 SVGEGT. The CDR3, as DNA: TGTGCCAGCAGTTACCTACTAGCGGGGTCCTACAATGAGCAGTTCTTC. It translates to CASSYLLAGSYNEQFF.

The chain joins TRBV29-1 to TRBJ2-7; tentatively, D is TRBD2 (6 bases). V lost 5 bases and J lost 3, with 11 bases in between. The CDR3 has 12 amino acids. Germline V lookup: CDR1 SQVTM, CDR2 ANQGSEA. The CDR3 nucleotides are TGCAGCGTTAAGGGGACTGACTACGAGCAGTACTTC. This codes for CSVKGTDYEQYF.

The V gene is TRBV10-3, the J gene TRBJ1-2, with D possibly being TRBD1 (5 bases). Trimming removed 2 bases from V and 7 bases from J, with 11 bases in between. This CDR3 spans 13 amino acids. Germline loops: CDR1 ENHRY, CDR2 SYGVKD. This CDR3 is CAISEVGRFGYTF. The CDR3 region has the DNA TGTGCCATCAGTGAGGTGGGGCGGTTTGGCTACACCTTC.

CDR3 residues: CASSQDTSRGRQPQHF. In DNA, the CDR3 is TGCGCCAGCAGCCAAGACACTTCCAGGGGGAGGCAGCCCCAGCATTTT. The V gene is TRBV4-1, the J gene TRBJ1-5; the match to TRBD1 covers 7 bases. The CDR3 loop spans 16 amino acids. Per the germline V gene, CDR1 is MGHRA and CDR2 is YSYEKL. V shed 0 bases, J shed 7 bases, and the junction held 9 bases outside the gene matches.

V is TRBV2 and J is TRBJ1-3; D ambiguous. Germline V gene sequence: CDR1 SNHLY, CDR2 FYNNEI. CDR3 size: 15 residues. Trimming took off 4 bases at V and 0 bases at J, with 10 bases between the two ends. CDR3 loop: CASSVGSNSGNTIYF. The CDR3, as DNA: TGTGCCAGCAGTGTGGGGAGCAACTCTGGAAACACCATATATTTT.

The chain has TRBV11-2 and TRBJ2-1; unclear D gene. Trimming took off 2 bases at V and 5 bases at J, with 7 bases between the two ends. CDR1 is SGHAT, CDR2 FQNNGV, per germline. This CDR3 region has 13 residues. The CDR3 loop is CASSLSRNNEQFF. In DNA, the CDR3 is TGTGCCAGCAGCTTATCCAGGAACAATGAGCAGTTCTTC.

The rearrangement joins TRBV4-2 to TRBJ1-3; no firm D call. CDR1 and CDR2 from the germline V gene are LGHNA and YNFKEQ. Trimming took 0 bases from V and 0 from J, leaving 15 bases between them. The CDR3 has 18 amino acids. The CDR3 sequence is CASSQDAPSRTSGNTIYF. The CDR3 nucleotides are TGTGCCAGCAGCCAAGATGCCCCAAGCCGTACCTCTGGAAACACCATATATTTT.

The V call is TRBV3-1 (or the pseudogene TRBV3-2), the J call TRBJ1-4; weak D call: TRBD1 (5 bases). From germline, CDR1 is LGHDT and CDR2 YNNKEL (reference sequence). Trimming removed 4 bases from V and 3 bases from J, with 15 bases in between. The CDR3 runs to 16 residues. This CDR3 is CASSPRGGRANEKLFF. CDR3 sequence (DNA): TGTGCCAGCAGCCCAAGGGGAGGGCGAGCTAATGAAAAACTGTTTTTT.

The chain recombines TRBV5-6 with TRBJ1-2, with D perhaps TRBD1 (5 bases). CDR3 length equals 15 residues. Trimming left V 0 bases short and J 2 bases short, with 11 bases between. Germline V lookup: CDR1 SGHDT, CDR2 YYEEEE. CDR3 DNA: TGTGCCAGCAGCTTGGGGCCGGGGGTAAACTATGGCTACACCTTC. Translating it yields CASSLGPGVNYGYTF.

This rearrangement joins TRBV19 to TRBJ2-7, with D possibly TRBD2 on 7 matching bases. CDR3 size: 16 residues. CDR1 and CDR2 (germline): LNHDA, SQIVND (reference sequence). The V end was cut by 4 bases, the J end by 1 base, with 17 bases between. The CDR3 sequence: CASSKLAGAGSYEQYF. The CDR3 DNA reads TGTGCCAGTAGTAAGCTTGCGGGGGCGGGTTCCTACGAGCAGTACTTC. The full variable domain, completed using reference TRBV19 and TRBJ2-7, is DGGITQSPKYLFRKEGQNVTLSCEQNLNHDAMYWYRQDPGQGLRLIYYSQIVNDFQKGDIAEGYSVSREKKESFPLTVTSAQKNPTAFYLCASSKLAGAGSYEQYFGPGTRLTVT.

The V gene is TRBV6-5, the J gene TRBJ2-7; D is possibly TRBD1 (5 bases). Germline assignment: CDR1 MNHEY and CDR2 SVGAGI. The V end lost 7 bases, the J end lost 0 bases, and 10 bases lay between the germline ends. The CDR3 sequence is 13 residues long. This CDR3 is CASKQGVSYEQYF. The CDR3 coding sequence is TGTGCCAGCAAGCAGGGCGTCTCCTACGAGCAGTACTTC.

The V gene is TRBV5-1, the J gene TRBJ1-1; D may be TRBD1 (5 bases). Trimming pared 0 bases from V and 5 bases from J, leaving 14 bases between. Germline V gene data show CDR1 as SGHRS and CDR2 as YFSETQ. CDR3 length: 15 amino acids. This CDR3 is CASSLAPGTSTEAFF. The CDR3 region has the DNA TGCGCCAGCAGCTTGGCCCCAGGGACTTCGACTGAAGCTTTCTTT.